A selection of T cell receptor beta chains follows, all from one sample in a study of OX40 agonist ivuxolimab in advanced cancers. Profiling relied on immunoSEQ multiplex PCR, and the TCRdb table lists in-frame clones only, not all of them. The sample contains 57,000 or so clones, around 83% of which appear only once. Material: CD4+ or CD8+ T cells sorted from blood, obtained in a trial of the OX40 agonist ivuxolimab. The origin of the receptors is an adult with an advanced solid tumor such as melanoma, head and neck, liver or kidney cancer. The CDR3 runs from the conserved cysteine through the conserved F or W.

cdr3_aa v_call
CASSLKRQGNQPQHF TRBV28
CASSYLRKGALETQYF TRBV6-5
CASSLQGPLSGDEKLFF TRBV2
CASRLAGGIYEQYF TRBV28
CASSQGTFSSSGANVLTF TRBV18
CATGGVASRGQFF TRBV19
CASSFRAGVGTDTQYF TRBV19
CASSPLGSGANVLTF TRBV28
CASSTRTSGITGNEQFF TRBV7-2
CASSLQGPNQPQHF TRBV5-5
CSVSLTGADTQYF TRBV29-1
CASSQGFSNQPQHF TRBV5-8
CASSRQLAGDGEETQYF TRBV7-2
CASSGGVHYYEQYF TRBV27
CAWSEGSQPQHF TRBV30
CASSQGFASGLTSYEQYF TRBV4-3
CASSYISGGISYEQYF TRBV6-5
CASSLWGLAGGEATQYF TRBV28
CASSISGGGEQFF TRBV19
CASRGLAGSSSYNEQFF TRBV11-3
CASRPRWRGLETQYF TRBV11-2
CASSYSTSGRDEQYF TRBV6-5
CASTQFYNEQFF TRBV11-2
CASSQEEALYNEQFF TRBV4-1
CASSESLAGAYNEQFF TRBV2
CASSSNNEQFF TRBV11-3
CASRTQWRGTSGTFYTDTQYF TRBV28
CASSQLSLGSRYEQYF TRBV18
CATREGQGRSTGELFF TRBV15
CATPIVCGANEQFF TRBV19
CASSEGALRIEQYF TRBV2
CASSPLEGVFNEQFF TRBV18
CASSSPDRRSYEQYF TRBV28
CASSLAASGGYQETQYF TRBV5-1
CASSQDLQGYGYTF TRBV14
CASSESGGEQFF TRBV10-2
CASGQGISQPQHF TRBV19
CAWRRGGDQPQHF TRBV30
CASSLRTGLAHTGELFF TRBV4-1
CASSRGRNEQYF TRBV6-6
CASSYETSGLDTQYF TRBV6-6
CASSSTGGRNTEAFF TRBV7-3
CASSLQGYNEQFF TRBV27
CASTLGWPKTEAFF TRBV11-2
CASSLAGGTDTQYF TRBV5-1
CASSPGQFPGTEAFF TRBV4-1
CASGRNLEVNYGYTF TRBV19
CASSQSGPGAYEQYF TRBV4-3
CASSLGLLAGAYNEQFF TRBV7-3
CASSAGTSEGYTF TRBV9
CASPAPGQGANEQFF TRBV7-8
CAISETGTVKQETQYF TRBV10-3